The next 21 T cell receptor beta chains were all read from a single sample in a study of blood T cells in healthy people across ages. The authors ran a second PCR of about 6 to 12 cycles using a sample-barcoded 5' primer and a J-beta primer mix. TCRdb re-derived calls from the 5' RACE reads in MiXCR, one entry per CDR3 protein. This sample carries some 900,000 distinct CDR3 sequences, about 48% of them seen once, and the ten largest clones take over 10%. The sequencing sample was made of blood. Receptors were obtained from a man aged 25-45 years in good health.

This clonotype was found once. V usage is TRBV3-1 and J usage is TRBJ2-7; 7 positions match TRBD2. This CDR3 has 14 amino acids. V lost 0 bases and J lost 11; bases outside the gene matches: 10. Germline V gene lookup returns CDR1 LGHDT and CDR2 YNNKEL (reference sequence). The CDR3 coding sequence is TGTGCCAGCAGCCAAGATGTAGAGGGGAGGGAAGAGTACTTC. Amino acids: CASSQDVEGREEYF.

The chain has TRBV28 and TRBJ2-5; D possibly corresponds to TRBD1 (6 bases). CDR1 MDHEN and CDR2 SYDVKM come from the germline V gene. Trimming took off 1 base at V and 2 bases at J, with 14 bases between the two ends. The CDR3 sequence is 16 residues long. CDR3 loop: CASSLLGQPSQETQYF. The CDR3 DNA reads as TGTGCCAGCAGTTTATTAGGACAGCCAAGTCAAGAGACCCAGTACTTC.

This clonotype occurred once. Here the CDR3 reads CASSFMQGAFNTEAFF. For the CDR3, the DNA is TGTGCCAGCAGTTTCATGCAGGGGGCCTTTAACACTGAAGCTTTCTTT. The V and J genes are TRBV27 and TRBJ1-1; 8 bases match TRBD1. This CDR3 spans 16 amino acids. Per the germline V gene, CDR1 is MNHEY and CDR2 is SMNVEV (reference sequence). The J segment lost 2 bases and the V segment lost 3 bases, leaving 8 bases of the junction unmatched.

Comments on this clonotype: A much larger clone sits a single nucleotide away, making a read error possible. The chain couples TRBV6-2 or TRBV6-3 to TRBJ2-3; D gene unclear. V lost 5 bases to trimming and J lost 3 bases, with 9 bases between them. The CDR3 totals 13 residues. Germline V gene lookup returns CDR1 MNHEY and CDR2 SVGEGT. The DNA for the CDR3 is TGTGCCAGCAGTCAGGCTCCTACAGATACGCAGTATTTT. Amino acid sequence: CASSQAPTDTQYF.

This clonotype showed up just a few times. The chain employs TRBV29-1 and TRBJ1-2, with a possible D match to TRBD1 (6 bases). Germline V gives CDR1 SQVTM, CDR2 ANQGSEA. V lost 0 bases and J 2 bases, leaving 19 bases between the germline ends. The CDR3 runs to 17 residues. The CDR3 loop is CSVEDLHLGRGNYGYTF. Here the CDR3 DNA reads TGCAGCGTTGAAGATCTTCATCTCGGGAGGGGGAACTATGGCTACACCTTC.

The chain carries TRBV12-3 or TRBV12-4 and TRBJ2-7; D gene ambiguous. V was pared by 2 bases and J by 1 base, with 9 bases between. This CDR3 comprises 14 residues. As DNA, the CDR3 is TGTGCCAGCAGTTTACGCAGAGCTTCCTACGAGCAGTACTTC. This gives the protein CASSLRRASYEQYF.

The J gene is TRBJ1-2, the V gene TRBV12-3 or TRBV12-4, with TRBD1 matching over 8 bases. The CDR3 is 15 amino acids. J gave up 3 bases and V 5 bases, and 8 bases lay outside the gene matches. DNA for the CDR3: TGTGCCAGCAGTCCATGGGACAGGCGAGACTATGGCTACACCTTC. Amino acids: CASSPWDRRDYGYTF.

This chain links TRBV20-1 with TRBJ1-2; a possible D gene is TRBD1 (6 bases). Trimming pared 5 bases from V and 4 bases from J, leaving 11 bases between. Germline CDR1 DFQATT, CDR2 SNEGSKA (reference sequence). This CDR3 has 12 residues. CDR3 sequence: CSAQDSPYGYTF. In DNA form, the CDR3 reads TGCAGTGCTCAGGACAGTCCCTATGGCTACACCTTC.

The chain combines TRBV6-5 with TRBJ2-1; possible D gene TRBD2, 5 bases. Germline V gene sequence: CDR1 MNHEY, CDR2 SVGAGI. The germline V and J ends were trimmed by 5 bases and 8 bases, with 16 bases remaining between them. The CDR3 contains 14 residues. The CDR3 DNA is TGTGCCAGCAGTCATCACACGGTCGGGGATGAGCAGTTCTTC. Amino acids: CASSHHTVGDEQFF.

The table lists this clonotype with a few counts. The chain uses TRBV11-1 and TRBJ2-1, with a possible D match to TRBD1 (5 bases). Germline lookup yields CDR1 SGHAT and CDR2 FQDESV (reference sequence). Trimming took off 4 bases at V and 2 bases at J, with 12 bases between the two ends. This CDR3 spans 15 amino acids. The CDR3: CASSSQGSPYNEQFF. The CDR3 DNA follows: TGTGCCAGCAGCTCCCAGGGCTCTCCCTACAATGAGCAGTTCTTC.

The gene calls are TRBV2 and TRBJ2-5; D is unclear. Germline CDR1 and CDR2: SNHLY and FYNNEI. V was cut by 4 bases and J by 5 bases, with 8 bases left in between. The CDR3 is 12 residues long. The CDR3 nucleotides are TGTGCCAGCAGTGTAGGTACTGAGACCCAGTACTTC. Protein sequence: CASSVGTETQYF. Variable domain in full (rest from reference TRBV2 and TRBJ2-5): EPEVTQTPSHQVTQMGQEVILRCVPISNHLYFYWYRQILGQKVEFLVSFYNNEISEKSEIFDDQFSVERPDGSNFTLKIRSTKLEDSAMYFCASSVGTETQYFGPGTRLLVL.

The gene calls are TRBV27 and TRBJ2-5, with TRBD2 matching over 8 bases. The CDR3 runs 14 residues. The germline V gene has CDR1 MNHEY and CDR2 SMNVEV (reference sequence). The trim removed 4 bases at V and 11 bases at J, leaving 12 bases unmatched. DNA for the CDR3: TGTGCCAGCAGTTCGGACAGTTTTTCGGGGGGGCAGTACTTC. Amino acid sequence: CASSSDSFSGGQYF.

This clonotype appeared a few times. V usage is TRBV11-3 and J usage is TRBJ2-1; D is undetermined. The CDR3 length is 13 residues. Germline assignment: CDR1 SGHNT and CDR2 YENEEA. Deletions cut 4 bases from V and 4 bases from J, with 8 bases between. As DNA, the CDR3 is TGTGCCAGCAGCTCGTCGTATTACAATGAGCAGTTCTTC. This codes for CASSSSYYNEQFF.

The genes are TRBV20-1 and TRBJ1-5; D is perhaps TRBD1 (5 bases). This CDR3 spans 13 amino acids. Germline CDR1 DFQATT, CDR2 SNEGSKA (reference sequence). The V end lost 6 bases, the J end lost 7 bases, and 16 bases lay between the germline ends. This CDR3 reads CSAFGGDGQPQHF. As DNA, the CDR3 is TGCAGTGCCTTCGGGGGGGATGGGCAGCCCCAGCATTTT.

CDR3 loop: CASSLGPMTYEQYF. The CDR3 DNA reads as TGTGCCAGCAGCTTGGGGCCTATGACCTACGAGCAGTACTTC. The V gene is TRBV7-2, the J gene TRBJ2-7; a possible D gene is TRBD1 (5 bases). Trimming took off 3 bases at V and 2 bases at J, with 11 bases between the two ends. This CDR3 comprises 14 residues. The germline gives CDR1 SGHTA, CDR2 FQGNSA.

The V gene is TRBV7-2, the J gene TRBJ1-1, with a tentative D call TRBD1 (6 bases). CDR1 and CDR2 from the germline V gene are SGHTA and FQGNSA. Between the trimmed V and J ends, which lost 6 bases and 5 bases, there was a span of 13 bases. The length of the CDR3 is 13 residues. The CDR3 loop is CASSNPRGTEAFF. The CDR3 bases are TGTGCCAGCAGTAATCCCAGGGGAACTGAAGCTTTCTTT.

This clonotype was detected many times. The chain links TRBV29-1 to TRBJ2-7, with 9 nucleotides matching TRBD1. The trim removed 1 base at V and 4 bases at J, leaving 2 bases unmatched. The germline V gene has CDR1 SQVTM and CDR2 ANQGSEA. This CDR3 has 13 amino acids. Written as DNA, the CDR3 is TGCAGCGTTGAAGGACAGGGGGTTTACGAGCAGTACTTC. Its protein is CSVEGQGVYEQYF.

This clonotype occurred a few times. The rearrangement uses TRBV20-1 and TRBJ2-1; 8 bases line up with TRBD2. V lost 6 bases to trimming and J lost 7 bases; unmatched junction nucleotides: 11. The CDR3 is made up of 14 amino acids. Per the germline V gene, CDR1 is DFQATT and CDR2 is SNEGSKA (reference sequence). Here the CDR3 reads CSAIPAGGGNEQFF. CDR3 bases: TGCAGTGCAATACCGGCGGGGGGCGGTAATGAGCAGTTCTTC.

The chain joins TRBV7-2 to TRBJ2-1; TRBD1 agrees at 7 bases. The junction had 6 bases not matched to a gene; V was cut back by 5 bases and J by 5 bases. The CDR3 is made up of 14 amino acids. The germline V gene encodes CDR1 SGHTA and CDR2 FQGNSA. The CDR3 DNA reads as TGTGCCAGCAGCGGAAACAGGGGAGACAATGAGCAGTTCTTC. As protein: CASSGNRGDNEQFF.

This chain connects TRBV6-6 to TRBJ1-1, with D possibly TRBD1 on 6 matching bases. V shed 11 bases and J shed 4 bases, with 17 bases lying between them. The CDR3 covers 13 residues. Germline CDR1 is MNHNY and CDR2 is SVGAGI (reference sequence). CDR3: CAARPGASTEAFF. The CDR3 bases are TGTGCCGCACGCCCGGGGGCGAGCACTGAAGCTTTCTTT.

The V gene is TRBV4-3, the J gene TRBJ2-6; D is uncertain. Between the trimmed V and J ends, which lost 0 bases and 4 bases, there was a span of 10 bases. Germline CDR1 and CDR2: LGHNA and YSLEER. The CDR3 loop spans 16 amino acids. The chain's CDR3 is CASSQDGRGGANVLTF. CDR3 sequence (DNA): TGCGCCAGCAGCCAAGATGGGCGAGGCGGGGCCAACGTCCTGACTTTC.